This T cell receptor beta chain is from a study of CD8+ T cells in alopecia areata. Study-wide background: Treated patients received oral tofacitinib, 5 to 10 mg twice daily. Patients remained on tofacitinib for 6 to 18 months and then went 6 months without it.

In each case, RNA was isolated and then reverse transcribed into cDNA as the sequencing template. Sequenced by immunoSEQ multiplex PCR; TCRdb stores in-frame clones only, minus some. The sample holds about 220,000 clones, under 75% seen once. Whole-study findings and limits: It was observed that many expanded lesional clones persisted in scalp and blood during tofacitinib.

CDR3 length: 15 amino acids. Trimming left V 0 bases short and J 7 bases short, with 14 bases between. CDR1 and CDR2 (germline): SGHRS, YFSETQ. As to this clone: Its antigen is as yet unknown.

Treatment indicated: oral pan-JAK inhibitor, 5-10 mg twice daily. This sample comprised CD4+ T cells sorted from blood, obtained at week 4, from a patient treated with tofacitinib. The clonotype was recovered from a human donor with alopecia areata. The V gene is TRBV5-1, the J gene TRBJ2-1; D gene ambiguous. CDR3 coding DNA: TGCGCCAGCAGCTTGGTAGCAGCCGTGGGAAATGAGCAGTTCTTC. Translation: CASSLVAAVGNEQFF. Combining the CDR3 with reference TRBV5-1 and TRBJ2-1 gives the whole variable domain KAGVTQTPRYLIKTRGQQVTLSCSPISGHRSVSWYQQTPGQGLQFLFEYFSETQRNKGNFPGRFSGRQFSNSRSEMNVSTLELGDSALYLCASSLVAAVGNEQFFGPGTRLTVL.